The 14 T cell receptor beta chains below come from one sample, sequenced in a study of shared clonotypes between healthy human individuals (dated by TCRdb to the early 2020s). The receptor library was made with the immunoSEQ multiplex PCR assay. Sourced from immuneACCESS, this table was stored by TCRdb with only in-frame sequences that have V and J called. A share of the clones is absent; for the studies checked, an unresolved V gene accounts for under half, and the remainder has no known explanation. The sample table shows about 2,100,000 clones, and roughly 91% are seen once. The ten largest clones add up to under 2% of the sample. CD8 naive samples were obtained by positive selection for CCR7 among CD45RO-negative cells, yielding a CD45RA+CCR7+ population from which TemRA cells were excluded. The sequenced sample was naive CD8+ T cells from PBMCs. This specimen's cell subset or site label, per the study, means: CD45RA+CCR7+. The receptors derive from a man aged 18 to 29 in good health. Some clones in this sample may be carry-over from other donors' samples.

The chain is built from TRBV9 and TRBJ2-1; no clear D. There are 13 residues in the CDR3. Germline V lookup: CDR1 SGDLS, CDR2 YYNGEE. Trimming removed 4 bases at V and 2 bases at J, with 7 bases between. CDR3 coding DNA: TGTGCCAGCAGCATAGGGACCTACAATGAGCAGTTCTTC. Amino acid sequence: CASSIGTYNEQFF.

J is TRBJ1-1 and V is TRBV6-1, with TRBD1 matching 8 bases. This CDR3 has 13 amino acids. Germline V lookup: CDR1 MNHNS, CDR2 SASEGT. V dropped 8 bases and J dropped 4; count of bases not matched to a gene: 6. The CDR3 spells CASWGQAATEAFF. The DNA of the CDR3 is TGTGCCAGCTGGGGACAGGCCGCCACTGAAGCTTTCTTT.

Only one count was recorded for this clone. This sequence joins TRBV27 and TRBJ2-3; D remains ambiguous. The CDR3 has 15 amino acids. Germline V gene data show CDR1 as MNHEY and CDR2 as SMNVEV (reference sequence). V lost 1 base, J lost 0 bases, and 8 bases lay in between. CDR3 bases: TGTGCCAGCAGTTTATGGGCAGCGAGCACAGATACGCAGTATTTT. It is translated as CASSLWAASTDTQYF.

This rearrangement joins TRBV10-3 to TRBJ2-1, with TRBD1 identical over 9 bases. Trimming took 0 bases from V and 2 from J; bases not matched to a gene: 2. The CDR3 contains 16 residues. Germline V CDR1 and CDR2: ENHRY, SYGVKD. CDR3 in DNA: TGTGCCATCAGTGAGTCGTGGACAGGGGCCTACAATGAGCAGTTCTTC. It yields the protein CAISESWTGAYNEQFF.

This clone was observed a few times. The rearrangement links TRBV27 to TRBJ1-1; TRBD1 might be the D (5 bases). Germline V gene lookup returns CDR1 MNHEY and CDR2 SMNVEV (reference sequence). This CDR3 has 15 amino acids. V gave up 5 bases and J gave up 1 base, with 14 bases separating them. DNA for the CDR3: TGTGCCAGCAGTCCCGGCACCACAGGGAACACTGAAGCTTTCTTT. Its translation is CASSPGTTGNTEAFF.

V and J are TRBV27 and TRBJ1-5, with D perhaps matching TRBD1 (6 bases). The CDR3 extends over 16 amino acids. CDR1 is MNHEY and CDR2 is SMNVEV in the germline V gene (reference sequence). The V end lost 1 base, the J end lost 1 base, and 11 bases lay between the germline ends. This chain's CDR3 is CASSLYGTLSNQPQHF. CDR3 sequence (DNA): TGTGCCAGCAGTTTATACGGGACACTGAGCAATCAGCCCCAGCATTTT.

A note on this clone: Other DNA sequences in the sample encode the same CDR3. This chain links TRBV4-3 with TRBJ2-7; unclear D gene. V lost 1 base, J lost 2 bases, and 9 bases lay in between. The germline gives CDR1 LGHNA, CDR2 YSLEER. The CDR3 consists of 14 residues. The CDR3 reads CASSQGAGAYEQYF. The CDR3 nucleotides read TGCGCCAGCAGCCAAGGGGCAGGAGCCTACGAGCAGTACTTC.

This rearrangement joins TRBV19 to TRBJ2-7; tentative D call: TRBD1 (6 bases). The V end was cut by 5 bases, the J end by 2 bases, with 10 bases between. CDR3 length: 13 residues. Looked up from germline, CDR1 is LNHDA and CDR2 is SQIVND (reference sequence). The CDR3 DNA reads as TGTGCCAGTAGTTGGACAGTCGCCTACGAGCAGTACTTC. Protein sequence: CASSWTVAYEQYF.

Written as DNA, the CDR3 is TGTGCCAGCAGTGAAGATTGGGGCAGGGTGAGGACTGAAGCTTTCTTT. Translated: CASSEDWGRVRTEAFF. This chain uses TRBV6-1 with TRBJ1-1; the D gene is possibly TRBD1 (5 bases). CDR3 length: 16 residues. The germline CDR1 and CDR2 sequences are MNHNS and SASEGT. The V end lost 1 base, the J end lost 5 bases, and 17 bases lay between the germline ends.

The chain couples TRBV30 to TRBJ2-3; D unresolved. V was clipped by 0 bases and J by 0 bases, with 13 bases between them. The CDR3 runs to 16 residues. CDR1 is GTSNPN and CDR2 is SVGIG in the germline V gene (reference sequence). The CDR3 coding sequence is TGTGCCTGGAGTGTGTCCGCACCCCCTAGCACAGATACGCAGTATTTT. This encodes CAWSVSAPPSTDTQYF.

In the case of this clone: At the DNA level, this CDR3 is encoded by other sequences in the same sample as well. V usage is TRBV7-9 and J usage is TRBJ2-7; no clear D gene. The V end lost 0 bases, the J end lost 2 bases, and 8 bases lay between the germline ends. Germline values: CDR1 SEHNR, CDR2 FQNEAQ (reference sequence). The CDR3 length is 14 residues. The CDR3 bases are TGTGCCAGCAGCTTAGCCGGCCCCACCTACGAGCAGTACTTC. Translated, it gives CASSLAGPTYEQYF.

The chain carries TRBV4-3 and TRBJ2-7, with a possible D match to TRBD2 (6 bases). The germline V and J ends were trimmed by 5 bases and 1 base, with 15 bases remaining between them. Germline CDR1 reads LGHNA; CDR2 reads YSLEER. The CDR3 is 15 residues long. In DNA form, the CDR3 reads TGCGCCAGCAGCGGCGGGACCTACCTTTCCTACGAGCAGTACTTC. It codes for CASSGGTYLSYEQYF.

This clone was counted between two and nine times. This same CDR3 is encoded by further DNA sequences in the sample. V gene TRBV30 combines with J gene TRBJ1-1; D unresolved. The CDR3 has 12 residues. Germline loops: CDR1 GTSNPN, CDR2 SVGIG (reference sequence). Trimming cost V 2 bases and J 5 bases, with 9 bases left between them. The CDR3 DNA sequence: TGTGCCTGGAGTACGGGAGGGACTGAAGCTTTCTTT. Its translation: CAWSTGGTEAFF.

This clone was detected a few times. This chain connects TRBV28 to TRBJ1-1; no firm D call. V was trimmed by 6 bases and J by 8 bases, leaving 16 bases between them. This CDR3 has 13 residues. CDR1 MDHEN and CDR2 SYDVKM come from the germline V gene. Here the CDR3 reads CASRARRTDEAFF. In DNA, the CDR3 is TGTGCCAGCAGAGCACGGCGAACAGACGAAGCTTTCTTT.